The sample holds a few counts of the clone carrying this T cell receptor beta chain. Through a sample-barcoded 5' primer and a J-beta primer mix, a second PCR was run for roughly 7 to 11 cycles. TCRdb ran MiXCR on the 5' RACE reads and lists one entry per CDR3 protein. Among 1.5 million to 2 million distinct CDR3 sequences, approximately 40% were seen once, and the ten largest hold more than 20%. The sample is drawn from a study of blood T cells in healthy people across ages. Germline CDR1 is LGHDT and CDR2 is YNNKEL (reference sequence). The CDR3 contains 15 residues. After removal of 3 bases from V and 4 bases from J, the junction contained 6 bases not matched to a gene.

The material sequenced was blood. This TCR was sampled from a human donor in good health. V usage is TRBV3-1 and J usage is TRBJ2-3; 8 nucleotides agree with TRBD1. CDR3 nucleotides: TGTGCCAGCAGCCAGGGACAGGATCCCGCAGATACGCAGTATTTT. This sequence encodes CASSQGQDPADTQYF.